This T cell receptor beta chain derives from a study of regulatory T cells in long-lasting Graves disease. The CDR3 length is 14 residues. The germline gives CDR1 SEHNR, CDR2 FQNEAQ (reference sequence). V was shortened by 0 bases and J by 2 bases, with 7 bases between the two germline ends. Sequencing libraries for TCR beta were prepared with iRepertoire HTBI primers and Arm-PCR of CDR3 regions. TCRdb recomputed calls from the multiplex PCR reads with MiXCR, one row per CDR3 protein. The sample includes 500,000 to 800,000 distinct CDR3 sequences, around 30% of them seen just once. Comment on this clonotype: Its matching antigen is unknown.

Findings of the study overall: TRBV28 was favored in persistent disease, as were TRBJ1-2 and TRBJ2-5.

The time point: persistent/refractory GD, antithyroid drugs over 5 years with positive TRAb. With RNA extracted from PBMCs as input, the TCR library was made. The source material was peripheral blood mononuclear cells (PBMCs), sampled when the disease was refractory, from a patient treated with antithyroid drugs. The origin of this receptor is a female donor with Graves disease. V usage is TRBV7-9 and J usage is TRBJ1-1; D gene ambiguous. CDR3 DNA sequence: TGTGCCAGCAGCTTAGCGCTGGTAAACACTGAAGCTTTCTTT. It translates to CASSLALVNTEAFF.